This TCR beta chain was documented in a study of CD8+CD57+ T cells in acquired aplastic anemia. In patients chosen for sequencing, flow cytometry had shown CD8+CD57+ cell expansion. Profiling of TCR beta VDJ combinations and CDR3 sequences used genomic DNA as template. Using its own MiXCR run on the reads, TCRdb lists one record per CDR3 protein. This table has about 270,000 distinct CDR3 sequences, 82% appearing once. With 3 bases removed from V and 8 bases from J, the gap between germline ends came to 10 bases. The CDR3 is 12 amino acids. Germline V gene lookup returns CDR1 MNHEY and CDR2 SVGAGI. The sequenced sample was sorted CD4+, CD8+, or CD8+CD57+ T cells (not recorded which) from PBMCs. The TCR comes from a human donor with aplastic anemia. The rearrangement uses TRBV6-5 and TRBJ1-2, with a tentative D call TRBD1 (5 bases). The CDR3 coding sequence is TGTGCCAGCAGTTATATGGGGCACGGCTACACCTTC. The encoded protein is CASSYMGHGYTF.